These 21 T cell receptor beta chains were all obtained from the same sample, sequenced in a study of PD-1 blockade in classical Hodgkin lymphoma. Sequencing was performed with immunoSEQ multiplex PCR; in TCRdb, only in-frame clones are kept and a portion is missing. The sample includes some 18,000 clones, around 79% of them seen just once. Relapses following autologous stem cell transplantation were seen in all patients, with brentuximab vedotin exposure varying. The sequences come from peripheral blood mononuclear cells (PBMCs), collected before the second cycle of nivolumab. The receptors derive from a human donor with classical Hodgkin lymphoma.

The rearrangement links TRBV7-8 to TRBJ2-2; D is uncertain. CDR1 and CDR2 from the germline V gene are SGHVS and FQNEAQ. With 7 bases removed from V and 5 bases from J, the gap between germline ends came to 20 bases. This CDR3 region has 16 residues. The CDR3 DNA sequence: TGTGCCAGCACCACTTATGGGGTAACTAAAACCGGGGAGCTGTTTTTT. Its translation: CASTTYGVTKTGELFF.

CDR3 region: CASSRYGQGNNQPQHF. In nucleotides, the CDR3 is TGTGCCAGCAGCCGGTACGGACAGGGGAACAATCAGCCCCAGCATTTT. The gene calls are TRBV5-6 and TRBJ1-5; TRBD1 aligns across 9 bases. Germline loops: CDR1 SGHDT, CDR2 YYEEEE. This CDR3 contains 16 residues. J was trimmed by 3 bases and V by 4 bases; bases with no gene match: 8.

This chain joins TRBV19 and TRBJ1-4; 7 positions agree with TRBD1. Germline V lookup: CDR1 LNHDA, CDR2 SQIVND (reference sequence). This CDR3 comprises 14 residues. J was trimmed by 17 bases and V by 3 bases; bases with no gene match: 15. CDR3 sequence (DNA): TGTGCCAGTAGTATTAATGGGGACAGTCAGATCCCATTTTTT. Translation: CASSINGDSQIPFF.

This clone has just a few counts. The CDR3: CASSLVLTGDGNTIYF. CDR3 DNA sequence: TGCGCCAGCAGCTTGGTCTTGACAGGGGACGGAAACACCATATATTTT. This chain joins TRBV5-1 and TRBJ1-3; 8 bases are shared with TRBD1. The CDR3 has 16 amino acids. J was trimmed by 4 bases and V by 0 bases; bases with no gene match: 6. CDR1 and CDR2 from the germline V gene are SGHRS and YFSETQ.

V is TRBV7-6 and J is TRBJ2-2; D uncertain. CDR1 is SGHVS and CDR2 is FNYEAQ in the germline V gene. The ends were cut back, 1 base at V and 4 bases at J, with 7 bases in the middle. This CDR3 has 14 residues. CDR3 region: CASSLGTLTGELFF. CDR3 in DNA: TGTGCCAGCAGCTTAGGGACGCTCACCGGGGAGCTGTTTTTT.

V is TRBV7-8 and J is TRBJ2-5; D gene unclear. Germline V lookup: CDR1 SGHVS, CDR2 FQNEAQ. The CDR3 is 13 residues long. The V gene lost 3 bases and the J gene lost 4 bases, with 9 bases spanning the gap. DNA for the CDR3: TGTGCCAGCAGCTTGGGCCACGGAGAGACCCAGTACTTC. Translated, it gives CASSLGHGETQYF.

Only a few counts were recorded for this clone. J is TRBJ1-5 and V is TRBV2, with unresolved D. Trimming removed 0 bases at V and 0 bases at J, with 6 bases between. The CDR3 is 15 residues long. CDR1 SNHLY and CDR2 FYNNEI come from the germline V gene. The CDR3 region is CASSEAGHSNQPQHF. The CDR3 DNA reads TGTGCCAGCAGTGAAGCCGGTCATAGCAATCAGCCCCAGCATTTT.

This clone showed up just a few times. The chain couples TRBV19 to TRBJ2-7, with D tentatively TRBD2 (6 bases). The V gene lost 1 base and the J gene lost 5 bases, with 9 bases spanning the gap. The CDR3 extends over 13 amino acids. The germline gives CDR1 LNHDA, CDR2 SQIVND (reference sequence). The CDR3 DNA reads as TGTGCCAGTAGTATAGGGAGGGGCGACGAGCAGTACTTC. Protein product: CASSIGRGDEQYF.

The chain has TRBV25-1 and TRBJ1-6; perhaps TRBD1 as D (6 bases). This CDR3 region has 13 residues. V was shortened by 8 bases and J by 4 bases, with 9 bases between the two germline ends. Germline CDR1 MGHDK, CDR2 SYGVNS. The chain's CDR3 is CASLRGYNSPLHF. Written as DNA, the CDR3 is TGTGCCAGCCTTAGGGGGTATAATTCACCCCTCCACTTT.

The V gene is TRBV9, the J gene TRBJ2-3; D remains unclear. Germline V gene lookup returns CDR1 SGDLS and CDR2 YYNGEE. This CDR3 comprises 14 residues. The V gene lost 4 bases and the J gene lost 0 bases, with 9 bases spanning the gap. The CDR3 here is CASSTQSSTDTQYF. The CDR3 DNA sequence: TGTGCCAGCAGCACCCAGAGTAGCACAGATACGCAGTATTTT. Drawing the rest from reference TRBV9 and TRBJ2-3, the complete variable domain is DSGVTQTPKHLITATGQRVTLRCSPRSGDLSVYWYQQSLDQGLQFLIQYYNGEERAKGNILERFSAQQFPDLHSELNLSSLELGDSALYFCASSTQSSTDTQYFGPGTRLTVL.

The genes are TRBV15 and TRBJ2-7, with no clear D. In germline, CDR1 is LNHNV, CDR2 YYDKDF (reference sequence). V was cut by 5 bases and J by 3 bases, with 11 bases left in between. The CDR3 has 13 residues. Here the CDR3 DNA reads TGTGCCACCAGCCCGGATATAGTCTACGAGCAGTACTTC. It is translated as CATSPDIVYEQYF.

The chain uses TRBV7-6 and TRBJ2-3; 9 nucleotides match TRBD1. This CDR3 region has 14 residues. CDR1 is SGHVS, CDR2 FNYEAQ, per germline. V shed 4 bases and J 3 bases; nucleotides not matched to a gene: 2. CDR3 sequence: CASSSGTGTDTQYF. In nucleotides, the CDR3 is TGTGCCAGCAGCTCAGGGACAGGGACAGATACGCAGTATTTT.

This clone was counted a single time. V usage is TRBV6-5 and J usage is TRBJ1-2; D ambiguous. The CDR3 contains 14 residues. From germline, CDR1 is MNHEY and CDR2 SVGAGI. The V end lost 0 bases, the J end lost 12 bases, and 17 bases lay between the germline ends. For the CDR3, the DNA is TGTGCCAGCAGTTACTCGAAGGGCGGAAGAGTTCACACCTTC. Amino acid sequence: CASSYSKGGRVHTF.

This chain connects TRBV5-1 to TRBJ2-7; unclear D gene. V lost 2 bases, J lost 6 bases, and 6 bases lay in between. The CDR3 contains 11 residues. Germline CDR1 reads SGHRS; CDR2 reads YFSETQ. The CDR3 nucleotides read TGCGCCAGCAGCTTTCACGGCGAGCAGTACTTC. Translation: CASSFHGEQYF. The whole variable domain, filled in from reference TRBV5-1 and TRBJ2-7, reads KAGVTQTPRYLIKTRGQQVTLSCSPISGHRSVSWYQQTPGQGLQFLFEYFSETQRNKGNFPGRFSGRQFSNSRSEMNVSTLELGDSALYLCASSFHGEQYFGPGTRLTVT.

CDR3 residues: CASSDPGLAGANTGELFF. CDR3 in DNA: TGCGCCAGCAGTGACCCCGGACTAGCGGGAGCGAACACCGGGGAGCTGTTTTTT. The chain recombines TRBV10-1 with TRBJ2-2, with 13 nucleotides matching TRBD2. Germline CDR1 and CDR2: WNHNN and SYGVQD (reference sequence). This CDR3 spans 18 amino acids. V dropped 3 bases and J dropped 0; count of bases not matched to a gene: 4.

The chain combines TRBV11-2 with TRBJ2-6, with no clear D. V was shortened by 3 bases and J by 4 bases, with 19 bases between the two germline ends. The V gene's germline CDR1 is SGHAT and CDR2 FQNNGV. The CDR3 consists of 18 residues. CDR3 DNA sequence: TGTGCCAGCAGCTTTCATCGGGTGTCGGCTTTCGGGGCCAACGTCCTGACTTTC. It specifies CASSFHRVSAFGANVLTF.

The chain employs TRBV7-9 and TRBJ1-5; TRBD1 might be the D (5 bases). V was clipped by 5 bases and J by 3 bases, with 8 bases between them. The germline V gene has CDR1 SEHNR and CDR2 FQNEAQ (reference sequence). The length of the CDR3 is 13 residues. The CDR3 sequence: CASSRGPNQPQHF. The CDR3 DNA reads TGTGCCAGCAGCAGGGGCCCCAATCAGCCCCAGCATTTT.

Here the CDR3 DNA reads TGTGCCAGCAGTGGAAACCCTAGACAGATGAACACTGAAGCTTTCTTT. Its protein product is CASSGNPRQMNTEAFF. The chain couples TRBV6-1 to TRBJ1-1, with D maybe TRBD1 (5 bases). From germline, CDR1 is MNHNS and CDR2 SASEGT. This CDR3 is 16 amino acids long. V lost 4 bases and J 0 bases, leaving 15 bases between the germline ends.

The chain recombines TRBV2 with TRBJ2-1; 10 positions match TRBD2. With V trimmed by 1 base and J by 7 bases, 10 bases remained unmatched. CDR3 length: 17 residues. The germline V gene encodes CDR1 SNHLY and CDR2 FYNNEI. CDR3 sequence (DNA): TGTGCCAGCAGTGAAGTTGGTGGACTAGCGGAGGGTAATGAGCAGTTCTTC. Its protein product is CASSEVGGLAEGNEQFF.

This chain's CDR3 is CASSPGGEQFF. CDR3 bases: TGTGCCAGCTCACCAGGGGGTGAGCAGTTCTTC. J is TRBJ2-1 and V is TRBV18; D may match TRBD1 or TRBD2 (5 bases each). V dropped 2 bases and J dropped 9 bases, with 5 bases sitting between them. The CDR3 contains 11 residues. Germline V gene lookup returns CDR1 KGHSH and CDR2 LQKENI.

Here the CDR3 DNA reads TGTGCCAGCAGCTGGGACAGGGGGGCTGAAGCTTTCTTT. Translating it yields CASSWDRGAEAFF. The V call is TRBV7-3, the J call TRBJ1-1; 11 bases map to TRBD1. This CDR3 spans 13 amino acids. The V and J ends lost 4 bases and 6 bases, in that order; junction bases with no gene match: 1. Germline lookup yields CDR1 SGHTA and CDR2 FQGTGA. Drawing the rest from reference TRBV7-3 and TRBJ1-1, the complete variable domain is GAGVSQTPSNKVTEKGKYVELRCDPISGHTALYWYRQSLGQGPEFLIYFQGTGAADDSGLPNDRFFAVRPEGSVSTLKIQRTERGDSAVYLCASSWDRGAEAFFGQGTRLTVV.